A single sample gave rise to the 24 T cell receptor beta chains below, sequenced in a study of cytomegalovirus exposure and HLA in healthy donors. The PCR had 60 Vbeta and 13 Jbeta primers. TCRdb keeps only in-frame clones here, not all; method: immunoSEQ multiplex PCR. The sample contains around 150,000 clones, about 86% of which appear only once. The sample was PBMCs. Source of these receptors: a man aged 35-49 years in good health and CMV-seropositive.

The chain couples TRBV6-1 to TRBJ2-7; 11 nucleotides line up with TRBD2. Germline lookup yields CDR1 MNHNS and CDR2 SASEGT. The CDR3 spans 16 residues. V gave up 4 bases and J gave up 0 bases; unmatched junction bases: 5. This CDR3 reads CASSVTGTSGSYEQYF. DNA of the CDR3: TGTGCCAGCAGTGTCACCGGGACTAGCGGCTCCTACGAGCAGTACTTC.

This chain joins TRBV9 and TRBJ2-7; 14 bases are shared with TRBD2. V was pared by 4 bases and J by 5 bases, with 5 bases of the junction left unmatched. This CDR3 region has 15 residues. Germline assignment: CDR1 SGDLS and CDR2 YYNGEE. This CDR3 reads CASSPMGLAGDEQYF. CDR3 nucleotides: TGTGCCAGCAGCCCCATGGGACTAGCGGGGGACGAGCAGTACTTC.

J is TRBJ2-4 and V is TRBV5-6; D is perhaps TRBD2 (6 bases). Germline V lookup: CDR1 SGHDT, CDR2 YYEEEE. V was pared by 8 bases and J by 0 bases, with 12 bases between. This CDR3 is built from 14 residues. DNA for the CDR3: TGTGCCAGTGGAGGGCCCGCAGCCAAAAACATTCAGTACTTC. It codes for CASGGPAAKNIQYF.

Remarks on this clone: The germline gene is not matched at one end of the junction; a read error may be the cause. The chain joins TRBV6-1 to TRBJ1-5; D is unresolved. The CDR3 is made up of 14 amino acids. In germline, CDR1 is MNHNS, CDR2 SASEGT. The CDR3 nucleotides read TGCATAACGACGAGGGATCCTAGCAATCAGCCCCAGCATTTT. Protein: CITTRDPSNQPQHF.

This clone is a singleton in its sample. The rearrangement uses TRBV5-4 and TRBJ1-4; TRBD1 is a possible D gene (6 bases). Per the germline V gene, CDR1 is SGHNT and CDR2 is YYREEE (reference sequence). The V end lost 3 bases, the J end lost 2 bases, and 11 bases lay between the germline ends. The CDR3 has 15 amino acids. The CDR3 bases are TGTGCCAGCAGCTCCTACAGGGATACTAATGAAAAACTGTTTTTT. It encodes CASSSYRDTNEKLFF. The entire variable domain, with the rest obtained from reference TRBV5-4 and TRBJ1-4, is as follows: ETGVTQSPTHLIKTRGQQVTLRCSSQSGHNTVSWYQQALGQGPQFIFQYYREEENGRGNFPPRFSGLQFPNYSSELNVNALELDDSALYLCASSSYRDTNEKLFFGSGTQLSVL.

CDR3 region: CASSLGTSGGRPREQYF. The DNA for the CDR3 is TGTGCCAGCAGCCTGGGGACTAGCGGGGGACGACCAAGGGAGCAGTACTTC. The chain combines TRBV5-4 with TRBJ2-5; 14 positions match TRBD2. Trimming removed 4 bases from V and 11 bases from J; junction bases left unmatched: 16. The CDR3 runs 17 residues. In germline, CDR1 is SGHNT, CDR2 YYREEE (reference sequence).

The chain combines TRBV7-6 with TRBJ2-1; no clear D gene. The CDR3 sequence is 17 residues long. The germline V and J ends were trimmed by 1 base and 0 bases, with 13 bases remaining between them. Germline V CDR1 and CDR2: SGHVS, FNYEAQ. The CDR3 is CASSLVGGESSYNEQFF. Written as DNA, the CDR3 is TGTGCCAGCAGCTTAGTCGGCGGAGAAAGCTCCTACAATGAGCAGTTCTTC.

The chain has TRBV18 and TRBJ2-7; 8 nucleotides line up with TRBD1. CDR1 KGHSH and CDR2 LQKENI come from the germline V gene. Trimming at V came to 3 bases and at J to 3 bases, leaving 4 bases not matched to a gene. The CDR3 has 14 residues. The CDR3 DNA reads as TGTGCCAGCTCACCTTCTACAGGGGGCTACGAGCAGTACTTC. It yields the protein CASSPSTGGYEQYF.

The genes are TRBV2 and TRBJ2-1, with 11 bases matching TRBD2. Trimming took 6 bases from V and 1 from J; bases not matched to a gene: 14. CDR1 is SNHLY, CDR2 FYNNEI, per germline. The CDR3 totals 19 residues. The CDR3 bases are TGTGCCAGCAGCCCCCTACTAGCGGGGGTCCCCGATTCCTACAATGAGCAGTTCTTC. As protein: CASSPLLAGVPDSYNEQFF.

V usage is TRBV7-9 and J usage is TRBJ2-5; 9 nucleotides agree with TRBD1. The CDR3 has 13 residues. Germline lookup yields CDR1 SEHNR and CDR2 FQNEAQ (reference sequence). V trimming: 5 bases; J trimming: 5 bases; junction bases outside the gene matches: 3. DNA of the CDR3: TGTGCCAGCAGCCCGACAGGGGGTGAGACCCAGTACTTC. As protein: CASSPTGGETQYF.

The V call is TRBV7-9, the J call TRBJ2-7; the D gene is possibly TRBD2 (6 bases). This CDR3 region has 14 residues. V was clipped by 5 bases and J by 3 bases, with 14 bases between them. Germline-derived CDR1 and CDR2 are SEHNR and FQNEAQ (reference sequence). Here the CDR3 reads CASSPTGLSYEQYF. CDR3 in DNA: TGTGCCAGCAGCCCAACGGGACTTAGCTACGAGCAGTACTTC.

The chain employs TRBV7-9 and TRBJ2-5, with 10 bases that match TRBD1. CDR3 size: 15 residues. Germline CDR1 is SEHNR and CDR2 is FQNEAQ (reference sequence). V shed 3 bases, J shed 4 bases, and the junction held 5 bases outside the gene matches. CDR3: CASSLRQGAGETQYF. The CDR3 nucleotides read TGTGCCAGCAGCTTGCGACAGGGGGCAGGAGAGACCCAGTACTTC.

This rearrangement joins TRBV12-5 to TRBJ1-1, with D unclear. The V gene lost 6 bases and the J gene lost 7 bases, with 9 bases spanning the gap. Germline values: CDR1 LGHNT, CDR2 FRNRAP. The CDR3 spans 11 residues. CDR3 DNA sequence: TGTGCTAGTGGCTTAAATCTTGAAGCTTTCTTT. Protein: CASGLNLEAFF. Variable domain in full (rest from reference TRBV12-5 and TRBJ1-1): DARVTQTPRHKVTEMGQEVTMRCQPILGHNTVFWYRQTMMQGLELLAYFRNRAPLDDSGMPKDRFSAEMPDATLATLKIQPSEPRDSAVYFCASGLNLEAFFGQGTRLTVV.

The V and J genes are TRBV6-1 and TRBJ1-2; the D gene is possibly TRBD1 (5 bases). Between the trimmed V and J ends, which lost 4 bases and 3 bases, there was a span of 9 bases. Germline CDR1 MNHNS, CDR2 SASEGT. This CDR3 spans 13 amino acids. This CDR3 reads CASSGQGHYGYTF. In DNA form, the CDR3 reads TGTGCCAGCAGTGGTCAGGGCCACTATGGCTACACCTTC.

The V gene is TRBV5-4, the J gene TRBJ1-2, with 11 bases aligning to TRBD1. V was pared by 1 base and J by 7 bases, with 9 bases of the junction left unmatched. The CDR3 is 16 amino acids. Germline V CDR1 and CDR2: SGHNT, YYREEE (reference sequence). The CDR3 DNA reads as TGTGCCAGCAGCTTGCTACAAGGACAGGGGGCGGGTGGCTACACCTTC. This encodes CASSLLQGQGAGGYTF.

The chain carries TRBV19 and TRBJ1-2; 8 bases agree with TRBD1. CDR1 LNHDA and CDR2 SQIVND come from the germline V gene (reference sequence). Losses at the gene ends were 3 bases for V and 5 bases for J; bases not matched to a gene: 8. This CDR3 region has 15 residues. The CDR3 region has the DNA TGTGCCAGTAGTATCTCGACAGGGGCTACTTATGGCTACACCTTC. Its translation is CASSISTGATYGYTF. The whole variable domain, remainder taken from reference TRBV19 and TRBJ1-2, is DGGITQSPKYLFRKEGQNVTLSCEQNLNHDAMYWYRQDPGQGLRLIYYSQIVNDFQKGDIAEGYSVSREKKESFPLTVTSAQKNPTAFYLCASSISTGATYGYTFGSGTRLTVV.

This chain joins TRBV5-6 and TRBJ2-7, with D tentatively TRBD2 (6 bases). Between the trimmed V and J ends, which lost 8 bases and 0 bases, there was a span of 18 bases. Germline assignment: CDR1 SGHDT and CDR2 YYEEEE. CDR3 size: 15 residues. The CDR3 protein is CASGVIGGSSYEQYF. The CDR3 DNA follows: TGTGCCAGTGGGGTGATTGGAGGGAGCTCCTACGAGCAGTACTTC.

The chain recombines TRBV9 with TRBJ1-2; D is uncertain. The CDR3 has 15 amino acids. Trimming left V 5 bases short and J 2 bases short, with 16 bases between. From germline, CDR1 is SGDLS and CDR2 YYNGEE. Written as DNA, the CDR3 is TGTGCCAGCAGGTCGATCTCCTCTAGAAACTATGGCTACACCTTC. Protein sequence: CASRSISSRNYGYTF. The entire variable domain, with the rest obtained from reference TRBV9 and TRBJ1-2, is as follows: DSGVTQTPKHLITATGQRVTLRCSPRSGDLSVYWYQQSLDQGLQFLIQYYNGEERAKGNILERFSAQQFPDLHSELNLSSLELGDSALYFCASRSISSRNYGYTFGSGTRLTVV.

The J gene is TRBJ1-4, the V gene TRBV25-1; a weak D match, TRBD1 (5 bases). Trimming pared 0 bases from V and 6 bases from J, leaving 17 bases between. Germline CDR1 reads MGHDK; CDR2 reads SYGVNS. The CDR3 consists of 17 residues. CDR3 residues: CASSEYGREQEDEKLFF. CDR3 sequence (DNA): TGTGCCAGCAGTGAATATGGGCGGGAACAGGAGGATGAAAAACTGTTTTTT.

This clone has only a few counts. The CDR3 DNA reads TGCGCCAGCAGCTGGGGACATTTTCGGGGCGGGGAGCTGTTTTTT. It is translated as CASSWGHFRGGELFF. The rearrangement joins TRBV5-1 to TRBJ2-2; possibly TRBD1 for D (6 bases). Germline-derived CDR1 and CDR2 are SGHRS and YFSETQ. V lost 3 bases to trimming and J lost 7 bases, with 16 bases between them. CDR3 length: 15 amino acids.

V gene TRBV9 combines with J gene TRBJ1-1; a possible D gene is TRBD1 (5 bases). The V gene's germline CDR1 is SGDLS and CDR2 YYNGEE. The CDR3 is 15 amino acids. Trimming stripped 0 bases from V and 4 bases from J, with 13 bases between. The CDR3 sequence is CASSVDGALGTEAFF. The CDR3 DNA reads TGTGCCAGCAGCGTAGATGGGGCCTTGGGCACTGAAGCTTTCTTT.

Written as DNA, the CDR3 is TGTGCCAGCAGCTTAGGTCTGGGCGGGAGCTCCTACAATGAGCAGTTCTTC. This sequence encodes CASSLGLGGSSYNEQFF. The chain couples TRBV7-9 to TRBJ2-1; 7 nucleotides align to TRBD2. The germline CDR1 and CDR2 sequences are SEHNR and FQNEAQ (reference sequence). CDR3 size: 17 residues. The V segment lost 1 base and the J segment 0 bases; nucleotides outside the gene matches: 6.

The CDR3 spells CASSLRTGGHEQYF. DNA for the CDR3: TGTGCCAGCAGTCTCCGGACAGGGGGCCACGAGCAGTACTTC. V is TRBV27 and J is TRBJ2-7; 11 bases map to TRBD1. CDR3 size: 14 residues. The V gene end was trimmed by 5 bases and the J gene end by 5 bases; junction bases not matched to a gene: 5. The germline V gene encodes CDR1 MNHEY and CDR2 SMNVEV (reference sequence).

In its sample, this clone was seen a few times. This chain connects TRBV11-3 to TRBJ2-2; the D is unclear. V shed 2 bases and J shed 5 bases, with 12 bases lying between them. Germline assignment: CDR1 SGHNT and CDR2 YENEEA. CDR3 length: 15 residues. The chain's CDR3 is CASSLRQGATGELFF. The CDR3 nucleotides are TGTGCCAGCAGCTTAAGGCAAGGAGCTACCGGGGAGCTGTTTTTT.